One and the same sample provided the 30 T cell receptor beta chains below, sequenced in a study of blood T cell repertoires in COVID-19. Using immunoSEQ multiplex PCR, the repertoire was profiled, and TCRdb retains in-frame clones only, with some absent. Here the sample spans 200,000 to 300,000 clones, nearly 85% being singletons. The sample taken for sequencing was peripheral blood. The receptors shown here come from a human donor in a cohort sampled during active COVID-19.

This chain connects TRBV23-1 to TRBJ2-7; D is perhaps TRBD2 (6 bases). TRBV23-1 is assigned to the ORF class and has an uncertain function. Trimming stripped 8 bases from V and 2 bases from J, with 13 bases between. CDR3 length: 13 amino acids. The CDR3 reads CASRLASAYEQYF. The CDR3 nucleotides read TGCGCCAGCCGTTTGGCTAGCGCCTACGAGCAGTACTTC.

The chain links TRBV6-5 to TRBJ1-5, with a weak D call TRBD1 (6 bases). CDR3 length: 13 residues. Trimming left V 6 bases short and J 2 bases short, with 8 bases between. Looked up from germline, CDR1 is MNHEY and CDR2 is SVGAGI. The CDR3 DNA follows: TGTGCCAGCAGCCGGACAGGCAATCAGCCCCAGCATTTT. It specifies CASSRTGNQPQHF.

The CDR3 sequence: CASSKARTAPLGTDTQYF. Here the CDR3 DNA reads TGTGCCAGCAGCAAAGCGAGGACAGCTCCCCTCGGCACAGATACGCAGTATTTT. The V call is TRBV21-1, the J call TRBJ2-3; the DNA was not used to check the table's D call, TRBD1. TRBV21-1 is reported as a pseudogene. The CDR3 is made up of 18 amino acids.

This clone was recorded only once. The CDR3 region is CASSFSDREIDIQYF. DNA of the CDR3: TGTGCCAGCAGTTTTTCAGACAGGGAAATAGACATTCAGTACTTC. J is TRBJ2-4 and V is TRBV28; TRBD1 aligns across 7 bases. In germline, CDR1 is MDHEN, CDR2 SYDVKM. The CDR3 contains 15 residues. J gave up 8 bases and V 3 bases, and 10 bases lay outside the gene matches. The full variable domain, with the rest looked up from reference TRBV28 and TRBJ2-4, is DVKVTQSSRYLVKRTGEKVFLECVQDMDHENMFWYRQDPGLGLRLIYFSYDVKMKEKGDIPEGYSVSREKKERFSLILESASTNQTSMYLCASSFSDREIDIQYFGAGTRLSVL.

The V call is TRBV19, the J call TRBJ2-7, with 11 bases fitting TRBD1. The CDR3 runs 15 residues. Unmatched junction bases numbered 7, after V lost 4 bases and J lost 5 bases. The germline V gene has CDR1 LNHDA and CDR2 SQIVND (reference sequence). CDR3 in amino acids: CASSSLDRGPHEQYF. DNA of the CDR3: TGTGCCAGTAGTAGCCTGGACAGGGGGCCCCACGAGCAGTACTTC. The complete variable domain, with remaining parts taken from reference TRBV19 and TRBJ2-7, reads DGGITQSPKYLFRKEGQNVTLSCEQNLNHDAMYWYRQDPGQGLRLIYYSQIVNDFQKGDIAEGYSVSREKKESFPLTVTSAQKNPTAFYLCASSSLDRGPHEQYFGPGTRLTVT.

This clone was observed a single time. The chain recombines TRBV20-1 with TRBJ1-1; D is undetermined. The germline gives CDR1 DFQATT, CDR2 SNEGSKA (reference sequence). This CDR3 region has 11 residues. Trimming took off 3 bases at V and 7 bases at J, with 9 bases between the two ends. Written as DNA, the CDR3 is TGCAGTGCTAGGGGCCCGGATGAAGCTTTCTTT. This codes for CSARGPDEAFF.

V and J are TRBV5-1 and TRBJ2-7, with TRBD2 as a possible D gene (5 bases). CDR1 is SGHRS and CDR2 is YFSETQ in the germline V gene. The CDR3 is 15 residues long. Trimming removed 3 bases at V and 0 bases at J, with 13 bases between. The CDR3 loop is CASSSGLESSYEQYF. The CDR3 DNA is TGCGCCAGCAGCTCCGGACTGGAGAGCTCCTACGAGCAGTACTTC.

The chain carries TRBV6-6 and TRBJ1-4; the match to TRBD1 covers 7 bases. Germline CDR1 reads MNHNY; CDR2 reads SVGAGI (reference sequence). The CDR3 runs 14 residues. With 6 bases clipped from V and 4 bases from J, the junction kept 5 bases outside the gene matches. The CDR3 region has the DNA TGTGCCAGCAGCTACCGACAGGGTAATGAAAAACTGTTTTTT. It translates to CASSYRQGNEKLFF.

The rearrangement links TRBV7-3 to TRBJ2-3; unclear D gene. This CDR3 has 14 amino acids. The germline CDR1 and CDR2 sequences are SGHTA and FQGTGA. Trimming pared 5 bases from V and 4 bases from J, leaving 13 bases between. The CDR3 sequence is CASSLRVDSDTQYF. DNA of the CDR3: TGTGCCAGCAGCCTCCGCGTCGACTCAGATACGCAGTATTTT.

The rearrangement joins TRBV18 to TRBJ2-5, with D tentatively TRBD2 (5 bases). Germline V lookup: CDR1 KGHSH, CDR2 LQKENI. V lost 2 bases to trimming and J lost 5 bases, with 12 bases between them. The CDR3 spans 14 residues. CDR3: CASSPGEFGETQYF. Here the CDR3 DNA reads TGTGCCAGCTCACCAGGGGAGTTCGGGGAGACCCAGTACTTC.

The chain uses TRBV10-3 and TRBJ2-3, with TRBD2 identical over 7 bases. This CDR3 has 16 amino acids. Germline V gene sequence: CDR1 ENHRY, CDR2 SYGVKD. J lost 5 bases, V lost 0 bases, and 8 bases had no gene match. This CDR3 reads CAISESMGGAGDTQYF. The CDR3 DNA is TGTGCCATCAGTGAGTCGATGGGAGGGGCGGGAGATACGCAGTATTTT.

The chain joins TRBV9 to TRBJ2-3; 12 bases line up with TRBD2. There are 15 residues in the CDR3. V lost 2 bases to trimming and J lost 6 bases; unmatched junction nucleotides: 4. The germline CDR1 and CDR2 sequences are SGDLS and YYNGEE. CDR3 loop: CASSVGLAGMDTQYF. CDR3 nucleotides: TGTGCCAGCAGCGTTGGACTAGCGGGAATGGATACGCAGTATTTT.

This clone appeared once. The V gene is TRBV10-3, the J gene TRBJ2-2; D not resolved. Per the germline V gene, CDR1 is ENHRY and CDR2 is SYGVKD. V was trimmed by 4 bases and J by 1 base, leaving 10 bases between them. This CDR3 spans 15 amino acids. The CDR3 spells CAISVKAVNTGELFF. Written as DNA, the CDR3 is TGTGCCATCAGTGTTAAGGCGGTGAACACCGGGGAGCTGTTTTTT.

The V gene is TRBV21-1, the J gene TRBJ1-2; the D call in the table, TRBD1, was not verified against the DNA. TRBV21-1 is shown as a pseudogene. The CDR3 extends over 14 amino acids. The CDR3 nucleotides read TGTGCCAGCAGGGTACATAAGGGGGTGGCTGGCTACACCTTC. Amino acid sequence: CASRVHKGVAGYTF.

The CDR3 reads CASSPLDQETQYF. Written as DNA, the CDR3 is TGTGCCAGCAGCCCACTGGACCAAGAGACCCAGTACTTC. The chain links TRBV7-2 to TRBJ2-5; D not certain. CDR1 is SGHTA, CDR2 FQGNSA, per germline. The CDR3 runs 13 residues. V shed 5 bases and J shed 0 bases, with 7 bases lying between them.

This clone occurred many times. Different DNA sequences within this sample yield the same CDR3. The V call is TRBV27, the J call TRBJ2-7; 12 nucleotides line up with TRBD2. The V gene's germline CDR1 is MNHEY and CDR2 SMNVEV (reference sequence). V was pared by 4 bases and J by 3 bases, with 4 bases of the junction left unmatched. This CDR3 has 15 amino acids. The CDR3 sequence: CASSSPTSGSYEQYF. DNA for the CDR3: TGTGCCAGCAGTTCCCCGACTAGCGGGAGCTACGAGCAGTACTTC.

Here the CDR3 DNA reads TGTGCCAGCAGCTTAGCGCGTCGGGAGACCCAGTACTTC. It translates to CASSLARRETQYF. The V and J genes are TRBV5-5 and TRBJ2-5; D gene ambiguous. The V gene lost 2 bases and the J gene lost 5 bases, with 10 bases spanning the gap. Germline assignment: CDR1 SGHKS and CDR2 YYEKEE (reference sequence). This CDR3 is built from 13 residues.

This clone appeared once. The V call is TRBV3-1 (or the pseudogene TRBV3-2), the J call TRBJ2-3; a weak D match, TRBD1 (5 bases). This CDR3 contains 14 residues. V was trimmed by 2 bases and J by 6 bases, leaving 12 bases between them. The germline V gene has CDR1 LGHDT and CDR2 YNNKEL (reference sequence). The CDR3 sequence: CASSQRQRWDTQYF. CDR3 DNA: TGTGCCAGCAGCCAAAGACAGCGTTGGGATACGCAGTATTTT.

This clone occurred once. The chain uses TRBV4-1 and TRBJ2-7, with a possible D match to TRBD2 (5 bases). The germline V and J ends were trimmed by 0 bases and 2 bases, with 8 bases remaining between them. Germline V gene sequence: CDR1 MGHRA, CDR2 YSYEKL. The CDR3 covers 14 residues. CDR3 region: CASSQDRGPYEQYF. CDR3 bases: TGCGCCAGCAGCCAAGATCGCGGGCCCTACGAGCAGTACTTC.

This clone appeared a few times. The V call is TRBV11-1, the J call TRBJ1-5; D ambiguous. Between the trimmed V and J ends, which lost 5 bases and 0 bases, there was a span of 5 bases. CDR1 is SGHAT and CDR2 is FQDESV in the germline V gene (reference sequence). This CDR3 region has 13 residues. The CDR3 region has the DNA TGTGCCAGCAGCCTCGGTAGCAATCAGCCCCAGCATTTT. It specifies CASSLGSNQPQHF.

This chain links TRBV28 with TRBJ2-7; the match to TRBD2 covers 11 bases. After removal of 5 bases from V and 0 bases from J, the junction contained 18 bases not matched to a gene. Germline V gene sequence: CDR1 MDHEN, CDR2 SYDVKM. This CDR3 has 20 residues. CDR3 nucleotides: TGTGCCAGCAGTACTGGACTAGCGGGCACCAACGATCAACCCTCCTACGAGCAGTACTTC. It encodes CASSTGLAGTNDQPSYEQYF.

The V and J genes are TRBV9 and TRBJ1-2, with D maybe TRBD1 (6 bases). V lost 0 bases and J lost 6, with 15 bases in between. CDR1 and CDR2 (germline): SGDLS, YYNGEE. CDR3 size: 15 residues. CDR3 DNA: TGTGCCAGCAGCGTAGGCGGTACAGGGATGCATGGCTACACCTTC. This sequence encodes CASSVGGTGMHGYTF. The variable domain in full, with the rest retrieved from reference TRBV9 and TRBJ1-2, is DSGVTQTPKHLITATGQRVTLRCSPRSGDLSVYWYQQSLDQGLQFLIQYYNGEERAKGNILERFSAQQFPDLHSELNLSSLELGDSALYFCASSVGGTGMHGYTFGSGTRLTVV.

V and J are TRBV6-5 and TRBJ1-1; D is perhaps TRBD1 (5 bases). The CDR3 is 13 residues long. Per the germline V gene, CDR1 is MNHEY and CDR2 is SVGAGI. Trimming removed 6 bases from V and 5 bases from J, with 13 bases in between. CDR3 region: CASSRRGGTEAFF. CDR3 sequence (DNA): TGTGCCAGCAGCCGTAGGGGTGGAACTGAAGCTTTCTTT.

This chain connects TRBV3-1 (or the pseudogene TRBV3-2) to TRBJ2-6, with D perhaps matching TRBD1 (5 bases). The CDR3 extends over 14 amino acids. CDR1 and CDR2 (germline): LGHDT, YNNKEL (reference sequence). Trimming stripped 2 bases from V and 5 bases from J, with 7 bases between. The CDR3 DNA reads TGTGCCAGCAGCCAACAGGGCAGGGCCAACGTCCTGACTTTC. This encodes CASSQQGRANVLTF.

This clone has only a few counts. The chain combines TRBV6-5 with TRBJ2-7; TRBD2 might be the D (6 bases). Per the germline V gene, CDR1 is MNHEY and CDR2 is SVGAGI. The CDR3 spans 13 residues. Trimming took 5 bases from V and 2 from J, leaving 10 bases between them. This chain's CDR3 is CASSTRRAYEQYF. The CDR3 coding sequence is TGTGCCAGCAGTACCCGGAGGGCCTACGAGCAGTACTTC.

The V call is TRBV30, the J call TRBJ1-3; D uncertain. Germline CDR1 GTSNPN, CDR2 SVGIG (reference sequence). The CDR3 extends over 16 amino acids. Trimming took 4 bases from V and 0 from J, leaving 16 bases between them. CDR3 protein: CAWTGKEANSGNTIYF. The CDR3 nucleotides read TGTGCCTGGACCGGGAAAGAGGCGAACTCTGGAAACACCATATATTTT.

V usage is TRBV28 and J usage is TRBJ2-3; 7 nucleotides agree with TRBD2. V lost 7 bases and J lost 2; bases outside the gene matches: 12. Germline CDR1 reads MDHEN; CDR2 reads SYDVKM. The CDR3 contains 16 residues. For the CDR3, the DNA is TGTGCCAGCACACAACCATGGACTAGTGACACAGATACGCAGTATTTT. Encoded protein: CASTQPWTSDTDTQYF.

CDR3 in DNA: TGTGCCAGCAGCCAGGGGGATGACATTCAGTACTTC. It yields the protein CASSQGDDIQYF. The V and J genes are TRBV2 and TRBJ2-4; TRBD1 agrees at 7 bases. The J segment lost 8 bases and the V segment lost 6 bases, leaving 4 bases of the junction unmatched. In germline, CDR1 is SNHLY, CDR2 FYNNEI. The CDR3 has 12 residues.

This chain links TRBV25-1 with TRBJ1-6; TRBD1 matches at 7 bases. The CDR3 totals 14 residues. J gave up 10 bases and V 6 bases, and 9 bases lay outside the gene matches. CDR1 and CDR2 from the germline V gene are MGHDK and SYGVNS. The CDR3, as DNA: TGTGCCAGCAGCGATGACAGGGTGTCCTCACCCCTCCACTTT. Translation: CASSDDRVSSPLHF.

This sequence joins TRBV4-1 and TRBJ1-4; 9 bases fit TRBD1. This CDR3 region has 20 residues. Germline CDR1 is MGHRA and CDR2 is YSYEKL. V trimming: 0 bases; J trimming: 2 bases; junction bases outside the gene matches: 13. CDR3 residues: CASSQDGFAGQGGTNEKLFF. In DNA form, the CDR3 reads TGCGCCAGCAGCCAAGATGGCTTTGCGGGACAGGGCGGGACTAATGAAAAACTGTTTTTT.